This T cell receptor (beta chain) comes out of a study of cytomegalovirus exposure and HLA in healthy donors. PCR was performed using 60 Vbeta and 13 Jbeta primers. Using immunoSEQ multiplex PCR, the repertoire was profiled, and TCRdb retains in-frame clones only, with some absent. This sample has 75,000 to 100,000 clones; about 70% occur once, and the top ten carry roughly an eighth. Overall study findings and caveats: In a later analysis, TCR association rates varied by HLA locus: DRB1 most, HLA-C fewest. It was only CMV serostatus that was available as immune exposure information. The likely explanation for a cluster of highly shared sequence variants was sequencing artifact. The number of N-insertions in an Asian-associated ancestry cluster was reportedly below the roughly 620-donor mean in a later analysis.

This clone appeared a few times. Its antigen is unidentified. The CDR3 runs 15 residues. The V gene's germline CDR1 is MNHEY and CDR2 SMNVEV (reference sequence). The V segment lost 7 bases and the J segment 5 bases; nucleotides outside the gene matches: 8. The TCR was taken from a woman in her 70s in good health and CMV-seropositive. The V gene is TRBV27, the J gene TRBJ2-2, with TRBD2 identical over 9 bases. The material sequenced was PBMCs. The CDR3 reads CASTSGLARTGELFF. CDR3 coding DNA: TGTGCCAGCACCTCTGGACTAGCGCGAACCGGGGAGCTGTTTTTT.